The present T cell receptor (beta chain) was sequenced within a study of blood T cell repertoires in COVID-19. Study information: There were acute and convalescent COVID-19 samples, and they came from the United States, Italy and Spain. From T cells, B-cell-depleted T cells, or PBMCs came the material, which was cDNA or gDNA.

As processed by the authors: It was from reference gene primer amplification that nucleated cell counts were estimated. The table came from immunoSEQ multiplex PCR; TCRdb's copy has only in-frame clones and leaves some out. Clone size and V and J calls were adopted from that table, with D and trimming inferred from the DNA. This table holds 250,000 or so clones, roughly 84% found once. Germline V CDR1 and CDR2: SNHLY, FYNNEI. The CDR3 is made up of 14 amino acids. The V end was cut by 2 bases, the J end by 2 bases, with 9 bases between. The sequence was collected from a woman aged 40 to 55 who had recovered from COVID-19. The chain uses TRBV2 and TRBJ1-2, with D maybe TRBD1 (5 bases). Sequences were obtained from peripheral blood. CDR3 region: CASSEQGRNYGYTF. CDR3 DNA sequence: TGTGCCAGCAGTGAACAGGGCAGAAACTATGGCTACACCTTC.